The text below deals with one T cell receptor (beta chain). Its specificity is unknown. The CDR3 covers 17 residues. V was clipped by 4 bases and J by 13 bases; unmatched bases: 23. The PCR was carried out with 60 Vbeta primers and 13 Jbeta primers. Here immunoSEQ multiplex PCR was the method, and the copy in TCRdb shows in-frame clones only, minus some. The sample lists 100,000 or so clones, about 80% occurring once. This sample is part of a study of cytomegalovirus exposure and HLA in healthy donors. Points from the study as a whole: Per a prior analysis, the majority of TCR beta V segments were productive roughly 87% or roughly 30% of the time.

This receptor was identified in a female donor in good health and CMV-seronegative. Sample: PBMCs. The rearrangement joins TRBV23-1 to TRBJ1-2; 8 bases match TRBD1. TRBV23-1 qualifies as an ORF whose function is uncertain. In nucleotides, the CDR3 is TGCGCCAGCAGTCGGAGGGACAGGAATGGCTACACGATAAAGCCCACCTTC. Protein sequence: CASSRRDRNGYTIKPTF.